This T cell receptor beta chain was recorded in a study of blood T cell repertoires in COVID-19. Trimming stripped 1 base from V and 0 bases from J, with 7 bases between. CDR1 and CDR2 (germline): MGHDK, SYGVNS. The CDR3 covers 15 residues. Only in-frame clones appear in the TCRdb table, and some are missing; sequencing was by immunoSEQ multiplex PCR. The sample has fewer than 450,000 clones, roughly 91% seen once. Cohorts were assigned according to the clinical history that participants reported. The V and J genes are TRBV25-1 and TRBJ2-1; D unclear. The sequenced sample was PBMCs or T cells enriched from blood (not recorded which). The TCR originated in a man younger than 30 who had recovered from COVID-19. The CDR3 DNA reads as TGTGCCAGCAGTGAATCCAGACTCTCCTACAATGAGCAGTTCTTC. It translates to CASSESRLSYNEQFF. Full variable domain (outside the CDR3, taken from reference TRBV25-1 and TRBJ2-1): EADIYQTPRYLVIGTGKKITLECSQTMGHDKMYWYQQDPGMELHLIHYSYGVNSTEKGDLSSESTVSRIRTEHFPLTLESARPSHTSQYLCASSESRLSYNEQFFGPGTRLTVL.